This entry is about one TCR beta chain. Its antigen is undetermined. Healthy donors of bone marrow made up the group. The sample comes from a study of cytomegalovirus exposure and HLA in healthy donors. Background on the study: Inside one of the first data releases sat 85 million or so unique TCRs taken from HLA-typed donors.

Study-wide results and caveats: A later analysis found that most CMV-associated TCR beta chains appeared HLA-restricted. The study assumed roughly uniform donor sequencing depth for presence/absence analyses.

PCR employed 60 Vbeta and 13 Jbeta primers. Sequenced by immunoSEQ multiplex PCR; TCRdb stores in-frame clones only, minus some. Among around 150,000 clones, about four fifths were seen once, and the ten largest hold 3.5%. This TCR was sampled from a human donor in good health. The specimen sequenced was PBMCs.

The CDR3 is CASSLVVRTGASEQYF. DNA for the CDR3: TGTGCCAGCAGCTTGGTAGTGCGGACAGGGGCCAGCGAGCAGTACTTC. The gene calls are TRBV5-5 and TRBJ2-7, with TRBD1 matching 9 bases. The CDR3 has 16 residues. The germline CDR1 and CDR2 sequences are SGHKS and YYEKEE (reference sequence). The junction had 10 bases not matched to a gene; V was cut back by 0 bases and J by 6 bases.